One sample yielded the 9 T cell receptor beta chains listed below, sequenced in a study of T cells in women clearing cervical HPV infection (dated by TCRdb to the late 2010s). Libraries came from the immunoSEQ multiplex PCR assay. Held by TCRdb, this immuneACCESS table contains in-frame sequences only and omits some clones. Under half of the omission traces to an unresolved V gene where checked; the cause of the rest is unknown. The record for this sample contains 20,000 to 25,000 clones. Around 3% of the sample goes to the ten largest clones. Sequencing was done on a sample of blood buffy coat. These TCRs come from a woman between 18 and 70 years old with a cervical HPV16 infection that either progressed to CIN3+ or cleared (not recorded which).

Of note for this clone: Read data end 3 residues before the CDR3 end; the end is taken from the germline J gene. This chain joins TRBV6-4 and TRBJ2-7; 9 bases line up with TRBD2. Germline-derived CDR1 and CDR2 are MRHNA and SNTAGT. CDR3 length equals 13 residues. With V trimmed by 5 bases and J by 4 bases, 3 bases remained unmatched. CDR3 sequence reads: CASSPTSGYEQYF. CDR3 bases read: TGTGCCAGCAGTCCGACTAGCGGATACGAG.

Comments on this clone: The missing CDR3 end, 3 residues past where the read stops, is filled in from the germline J gene. The chain combines TRBV5-1 with TRBJ1-1; D remains unclear. Trimming removed 1 base at V and 2 bases at J, with 15 bases between. Germline V lookup: CDR1 SGHRS, CDR2 YFSETQ. The CDR3 extends over 16 amino acids. CDR3 DNA (partial): TGCGCCAGCAGCTTGAGGTCCGGGGAAATAAACACTGAA. It is translated as CASSLRSGEINTE. The full CDR3 reads CASSLRSGEINTEAFF.

Notes on this clone: The read is 3 residues too short to cover the CDR3 end, so that end is filled in from the germline J gene. The chain carries TRBV18 and TRBJ2-1; D is possibly TRBD2 (6 bases). CDR3 size: 14 residues. The V gene's germline CDR1 is KGHSH and CDR2 LQKENI. V dropped 8 bases and J dropped 5 bases, with 16 bases sitting between them. This CDR3 reads CASTHWRDDNEQFF. Incomplete CDR3 DNA: TGTGCCAGCACGCACTGGCGGGATGACAATGAG.

As regards this clone: Coverage ceases 3 residues before the CDR3 finishes, and the germline J gene fills in the end. The chain joins TRBV20-1 to TRBJ1-1, with D possibly being TRBD1 (5 bases). Trimming removed 6 bases from V and 3 bases from J, with 14 bases in between. This CDR3 has 13 residues. Germline V gives CDR1 DFQATT, CDR2 SNEGSKA (reference sequence). CDR3 in amino acids: CSAEAGGDTEAFF. CDR3 bases read: TGCAGTGCCGAGGCGGGGGGGGACACTGAA.

On this clone: The read falls 3 residues short of the CDR3 end, and the missing part is taken from the germline J gene. The gene calls are TRBV18 and TRBJ2-5, with 7 bases lining up with TRBD1. Per germline, CDR1 KGHSH and CDR2 LQKENI. CDR3 length: 14 amino acids. With V trimmed by 0 bases and J by 2 bases, 0 bases remained unmatched. The part of the CDR3 DNA that was read is TGTGCCAGCTCACCACCGACAGGGCAAGAGACC. It is translated as CASSPPTGQET. The whole CDR3 sequence is CASSPPTGQETQYF.

As to this clone: Read data end 3 residues before the CDR3 end; the end is taken from the germline J gene. The chain uses TRBV19 and TRBJ1-2, with 8 bases aligning to TRBD1. Germline-derived CDR1 and CDR2 are LNHDA and SQIVND (reference sequence). V shed 4 bases, J shed 3 bases, and the junction held 4 bases outside the gene matches. The CDR3 length is 14 residues. Partial CDR3 DNA: TGTGCCAGTAGTAGCGCGACAGGGGACTATGGC. Translating gives CASSSATGDYG. The entire CDR3 reads CASSSATGDYGYTF.

Concerning this clone: Read coverage stops 3 residues before the CDR3 terminus; the germline J gene supplies the remainder. This chain joins TRBV4-2 and TRBJ1-2; 7 bases fit TRBD1. Germline V lookup: CDR1 LGHNA, CDR2 YNFKEQ. The CDR3 extends over 15 amino acids. V lost 0 bases to trimming and J lost 3 bases; unmatched junction nucleotides: 4. CDR3 bases read: TGTGCCAGCAGCCAAGATCCTACAGGGGACTATGGC. The encoded protein is CASSQDPTGDYG. The whole CDR3 is CASSQDPTGDYGYTF.

As to this clone: The CDR3 goes on 3 residues after the read ends, and that part is filled in from the germline J gene. This chain links TRBV11-2 with TRBJ2-4; perhaps TRBD1 as D (5 bases). The germline gives CDR1 SGHAT, CDR2 FQNNGV. Trimming removed 7 bases from V and 9 bases from J, with 16 bases in between. This CDR3 is 13 amino acids long. The CDR3 region is CASTTARVGIQYF. The sequenced part of the CDR3 DNA is TGTGCCAGCACCACTGCCAGGGTGGGCATT.

Remarks on this clone: The sequence runs out 3 residues before the end of the CDR3; the remainder is reconstructed from the germline J gene. V is TRBV7-2 and J is TRBJ2-1, with D possibly matching TRBD1 (5 bases). The germline V gene has CDR1 SGHTA and CDR2 FQGNSA. This CDR3 is 14 amino acids long. Between the trimmed V and J ends, which lost 1 base and 9 bases, there was a span of 13 bases. Incomplete CDR3 DNA: TGTGCCAGCAGCTTAGAGTCCAGGGTCGGTGAG. It is translated as CASSLESRVGE. The whole CDR3 sequence is CASSLESRVGEQFF.